This TCR beta chain originates from a study of T cell responses to AZD1222 COVID-19 vaccine. The study, taken as a whole, reports: Repertoire sampling happened only post peak T cell response.

The CDR3 totals 13 residues. Trimming cost V 6 bases and J 10 bases, with 13 bases left between them. Generated by immunoSEQ multiplex PCR, the TCRdb table keeps only in-frame clones and is missing some. The table shows 200,000 or so clones, with about 87% occurring only once. Details on this clone: As yet, its antigen is unknown.

This clonotype originated in an adult in good health. The gene calls are TRBV12-3 or TRBV12-4 and TRBJ1-6, with D possibly matching TRBD1 (6 bases). Sequenced here: peripheral blood, sampled on day 0 of MenACWY control vaccination. The CDR3 protein is CASRVPGASPLHF. DNA of the CDR3: TGTGCCAGCAGGGTTCCAGGGGCATCACCCCTCCACTTT.